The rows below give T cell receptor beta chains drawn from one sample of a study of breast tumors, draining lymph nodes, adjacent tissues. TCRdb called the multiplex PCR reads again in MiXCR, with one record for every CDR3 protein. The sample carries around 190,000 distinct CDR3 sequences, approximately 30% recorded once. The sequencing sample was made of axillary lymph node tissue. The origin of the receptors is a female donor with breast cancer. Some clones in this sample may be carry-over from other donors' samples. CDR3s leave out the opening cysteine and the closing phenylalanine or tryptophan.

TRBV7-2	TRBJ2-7	ASSSLGGGLREQY
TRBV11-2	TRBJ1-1	ASSWGYTEAF
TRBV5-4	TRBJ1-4	ASSVVGGINEKLF
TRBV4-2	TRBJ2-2	ASSPDARGELF
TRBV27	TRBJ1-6	ASSLGGTGNSPLH
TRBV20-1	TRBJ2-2	SADSPVDTGELF
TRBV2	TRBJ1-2	ASSEGGRYGYT
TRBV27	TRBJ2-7	ASSLYGVGNEQY
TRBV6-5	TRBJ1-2	ASRPDSFFGYGYT
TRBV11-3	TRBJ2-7	ASSLGRGSEQY
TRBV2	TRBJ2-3	ASSGLAGTTDTQY
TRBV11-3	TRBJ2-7	ASSLTDRTSYEQY
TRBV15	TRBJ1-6	ATSSPRTGRNSPLH
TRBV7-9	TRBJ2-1	ASSPRVASGRVYNEQF
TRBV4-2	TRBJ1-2	ASSREIRGNYGYT
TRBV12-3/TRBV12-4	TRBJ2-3	ASIRDSSGDTQY
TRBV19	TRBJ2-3	ASSRVGDQHTDTQY
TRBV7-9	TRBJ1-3	ASSLAGQGVGNTIY
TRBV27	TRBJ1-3	ASSAREDSGNTIY
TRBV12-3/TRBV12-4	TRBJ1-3	ASSRRLCSGNTIY
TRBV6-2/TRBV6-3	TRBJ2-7	ASSIGRNYEQY
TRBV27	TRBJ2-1	ASSLWVGGVDEQF
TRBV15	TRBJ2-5	ATSRDRRPQETQY
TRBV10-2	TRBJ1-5	ASSADGMNILGKDQPQH
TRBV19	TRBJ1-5	ASSTQGNSNQPQH
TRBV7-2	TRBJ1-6	ASSLEPGRSPLH
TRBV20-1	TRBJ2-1	SAHTSGRNNEQF
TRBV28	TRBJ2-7	ASSINRDLATYEQY
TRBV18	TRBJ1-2	ASSPPQGQDYGYT
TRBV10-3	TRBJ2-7	AISERMGTYEQY
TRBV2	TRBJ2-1	ASSVTGNEQF
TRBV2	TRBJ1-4	ASRVQGSQGEKLF
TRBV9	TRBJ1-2	ASSVATGQWYGYT
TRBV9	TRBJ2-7	ASSVATQSYEQY
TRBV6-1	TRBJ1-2	ASSRHRVDNYGYT
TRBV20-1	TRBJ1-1	SAFAGPVNTEAF
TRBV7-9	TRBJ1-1	ASSLPGSTEAF
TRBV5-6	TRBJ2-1	ASSLAVVDEQF
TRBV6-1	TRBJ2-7	ASRDRGYYEQY
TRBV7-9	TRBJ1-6	ASSSLDGTNSPLH
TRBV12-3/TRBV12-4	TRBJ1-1	ASSFGRGLGNTEAF
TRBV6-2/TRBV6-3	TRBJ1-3	ASTSSGNTIY
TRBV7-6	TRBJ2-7	ASSLQSWNYEQY
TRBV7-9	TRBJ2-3	ASSNQRSSTDTQY
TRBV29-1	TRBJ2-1	SQDGGPGPQF
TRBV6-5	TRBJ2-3	ASSYSALGDTQY
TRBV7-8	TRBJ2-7	ASSSGKGLDEQY
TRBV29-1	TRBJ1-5	SADRDNQPQH
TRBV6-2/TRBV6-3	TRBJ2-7	ASSYQRGSYEQY
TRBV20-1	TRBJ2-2	SARVLAAGRELF
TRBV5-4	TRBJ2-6	ASSSPDWSGANVLT
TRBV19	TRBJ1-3	ASSMASAGKAGNTIY
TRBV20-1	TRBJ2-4	SASGPGWNIQY
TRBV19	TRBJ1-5	ASIGRGNQPQH
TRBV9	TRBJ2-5	ASSCGTGVETQY
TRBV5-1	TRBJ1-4	ASSTGTANEKLF
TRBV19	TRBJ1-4	ASSNALQGRYEKLF
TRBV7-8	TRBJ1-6	ASSLGQGGVLGSPLH
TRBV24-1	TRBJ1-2	ATRPDGGHYGYP